This TCR beta chain appears in the sequencing data of a study of beta chain features in type 1 diabetes. The isolated RNA, all of it, was reverse transcribed, so expressed TCRB transcripts were what got sequenced. Assay: immunoSEQ multiplex PCR; the TCRdb copy retains only in-frame clones and omits some. The sample lists approximately 160,000 clones; more than 60% were seen once. This clone has more than one count but fewer than ten. The antigen is unknown. Every sorted population was more than 98% pure. V lost 4 bases and J lost 7; bases outside the gene matches: 6. The V gene's germline CDR1 is SGHTA and CDR2 FQGNSA. This CDR3 has 13 amino acids. Overall study results and limits: Individuals with type 1 diabetes displayed fewer insertions and more deletions at VDJ junctions. PCR might favor shorter templates, but any such skew would affect patients and controls equally. In every one of the four CD4+ subsets, TCRB CDR3s were moderately but significantly shorter in Type 1 diabetes patients.

The TCR originated in a man aged 30 to 39 with type 1 diabetes. The V and J genes are TRBV7-2 and TRBJ2-7, with TRBD1 matching 8 bases. What was sequenced was naive CD4+ T cells from blood. The CDR3 DNA follows: TGTGCCAGCAGCTCACAGGGGGTGGATGAGCAGTACTTC. Translating it yields CASSSQGVDEQYF.